Listed here is a single TCR beta chain. Its antigen is not identified. Trimming pared 7 bases from V and 4 bases from J, leaving 13 bases between. From germline, CDR1 is SGHVS and CDR2 FNYEAQ. There are 14 residues in the CDR3. This sample stems from a study of cytomegalovirus exposure and HLA in healthy donors. The primer mix had 60 Vbeta and 13 Jbeta primers. Here immunoSEQ multiplex PCR was the method, and the copy in TCRdb shows in-frame clones only, minus some. The profile covers 200,000 or so clones, with 82% appearing a single time and 5.5% to 7% taken by the ten largest. Points from the study as a whole: The authors later linked a missense DCLRE1C variant to TCR beta V- and J-gene trimming. Across donors, most TCRs were seen rarely, yet some public ones were widespread.

The rearrangement joins TRBV7-6 to TRBJ2-2; D might be TRBD1 (6 bases). The clonotype originates from a woman in her 50s in good health and CMV-seropositive. Sequenced material: PBMCs. The CDR3 sequence is CASNQGGFTGELFF. The CDR3 nucleotides read TGTGCCAGCAACCAAGGGGGTTTCACCGGGGAGCTGTTTTTT.